These T cell receptor beta chains were read from a single sample in a study of chronic HIV infection and antiretroviral therapy. From the 5' RACE reads, TCRdb called clonotypes with MiXCR, one entry per CDR3 protein. The repertoire has under 55,000 distinct CDR3 sequences, under 20% of them found once; the top ten carry roughly 3%. The sequenced sample was peripheral blood. The receptor set was obtained from an adult who had HIV and had not received antiretroviral therapy, or was an uninfected healthy control (not recorded which). Both conserved end residues are part of each CDR3. A D gene is named only where the DNA matches it firmly. Clone size is not always given. Where it is, it says once, few, many or a class for expanded clones.

CDR3 length | J gene | clone size | V gene | D gene | CDR3 protein | CDR3 DNA
13 | TRBJ2-3 | . | TRBV7-7 | . | CASSRLDLDTQYF | TGTGCTAGCAGCCGACTAGATTTGGATACGCAGTATTTT
13 | TRBJ2-2 | . | TRBV12-3/TRBV12-4 | . | CASSYRGGGELFF | TGTGCCAGCAGTTACAGGGGAGGGGGGGAGCTGTTTTTT
14 | TRBJ1-2 | . | TRBV27 | TRBD1 | CASSPQGQGGGYTF | TGTGCCAGCAGTCCACAGGGACAGGGGGGCGGCTACACCTTC
13 | TRBJ2-7 | . | TRBV28 | TRBD2 | CASRYPGGSEQYF | TGTGCCAGCAGGTACCCGGGGGGATCCGAGCAGTACTTC
13 | TRBJ2-1 | few | TRBV25-1 | . | CASKEEAYNEQFF | TGTGCCAGCAAAGAGGAGGCCTACAATGAGCAGTTCTTC
15 | TRBJ1-1 | . | TRBV7-3 | . | CASSLKRGMDTEAFF | TGTGCCAGCAGCTTAAAGCGGGGGATGGACACTGAAGCTTTCTTT
14 | TRBJ2-7 | few | TRBV7-2 | TRBD2 | CASSRTSGTYEQYF | TGTGCCAGCAGCCGGACTAGCGGGACCTACGAGCAGTACTTC
13 | TRBJ2-1 | . | TRBV5-1 | . | CVSSPNVGTLTTF | TGCGTCAGCAGCCCCAATGTTGGGACCCTGACCACCTTC
16 | TRBJ1-4 | . | TRBV7-2 | . | CASSLEEWGRSEKLFF | TGTGCCAGCAGCTTAGAGGAATGGGGGCGATCGGAAAAACTGTTTTTT
15 | TRBJ1-5 | few | TRBV6-5 | . | CASSYSSGSNQPQHF | TGTGCCAGCAGTTACTCTTCAGGGAGTAATCAGCCCCAGCATTTT
16 | TRBJ1-2 | few | TRBV29-1 | . | CSVEDPARFKDYGYTF | TGCAGCGTTGAAGATCCCGCCCGGTTTAAGGACTATGGCTACACCTTC
17 | TRBJ1-5 | . | TRBV29-1 | TRBD1 | CSAHWDRVGFVPKPQHF | TGCAGCGCCCACTGGGACAGGGTCGGCTTTGTTCCCAAGCCCCAGCATTTT
13 | TRBJ2-3 | . | TRBV28 | . | CASTWSPADTQYF | TGTGCCAGCACCTGGAGTCCGGCAGATACGCAGTATTTT
11 | TRBJ2-7 | few | TRBV29-1 | . | CSVDEGLEQYF | TGCAGCGTTGATGAGGGACTGGAGCAGTACTTC
14 | TRBJ1-2 | few | TRBV24-1 | . | CATSVSQVNYGYTF | TGTGCCACCTCAGTGTCGCAGGTAAACTATGGCTACACCTTC
13 | TRBJ1-3 | . | TRBV10-3 | . | CAISESSPGTIYF | TGTGCCATCAGTGAGTCCTCCCCGGGCACCATATATTTT
17 | TRBJ1-2 | . | TRBV30 | . | CAWSVLSQNPRDYGYTF | TGTGCCTGGAGTGTACTAAGTCAGAACCCGCGGGACTATGGCTACACCTTC
19 | TRBJ1-6 | . | TRBV28 | TRBD1 | CASSLWSGTGGSYNSPLHF | TGTGCCAGCAGTTTGTGGTCCGGGACAGGGGGCTCCTATAATTCACCCCTCCACTTT
14 | TRBJ2-5 | . | TRBV28 | . | CASTPGARQETQYF | TGTGCCAGCACCCCAGGGGCCCGTCAAGAGACCCAGTACTTC
14 | TRBJ2-1 | . | TRBV20-1 | . | CSAGPAGPYNEQFF | TGCAGTGCCGGCCCAGCCGGTCCCTACAATGAGCAGTTCTTC
16 | TRBJ2-3 | once | TRBV27 | TRBD1 | CASSLPGQGGGDTQYF | TGTGCCAGCAGCCTTCCGGGACAGGGGGGGGGAGATACGCAGTATTTT
10 | TRBJ1-1 | . | TRBV7-9 | . | CASSSLGAFF | TGTGCCAGCAGCTCTTTGGGAGCTTTCTTT
13 | TRBJ2-7 | . | TRBV28 | TRBD1 | CASGTGPAYEQYF | TGTGCCAGTGGGACAGGGCCGGCCTACGAGCAGTACTTC
14 | TRBJ1-4 | few | TRBV28 | . | CASSPRVANEKLFF | TGTGCCAGTAGCCCCAGGGTTGCTAATGAAAAACTGTTTTTT
17 | TRBJ2-1 | . | TRBV28 | . | CASREGSGALLGNEQFF | TGTGCCAGCCGAGAAGGCTCAGGGGCGCTATTAGGCAATGAGCAGTTCTTC
13 | TRBJ1-5 | few | TRBV6-6 | . | CASSYLGNQPQHF | TGTGCCAGCAGTTACCTCGGCAATCAGCCCCAGCATTTT
12 | TRBJ1-2 | few | TRBV5-1 | . | CASSLGNYGYTF | TGCGCCAGCAGCTTGGGGAACTATGGCTACACCTTC
14 | TRBJ1-3 | . | TRBV12-3/TRBV12-4 | . | CASSPFGVGNTIYF | TGTGCCAGCAGTCCGTTTGGGGTCGGAAACACCATATATTTT
13 | TRBJ1-4 | . | TRBV20-1 | TRBD1 | CSAKTGESGKLFF | TGCAGTGCTAAGACAGGGGAGTCCGGAAAACTGTTTTTT
13 | TRBJ1-1 | many | TRBV11-2 | . | CASSFLQGAEAFF | TGTGCCAGCAGCTTCCTTCAGGGCGCTGAAGCTTTCTTT
15 | TRBJ1-5 | few | TRBV6-1 | . | CASTVQGEAYQPQHF | TGTGCCAGCACTGTACAGGGTGAGGCCTATCAGCCCCAGCATTTT
8 | TRBJ2-1 | . | TRBV29-1 | . | CSGDEQFF | TGCAGCGGCGATGAGCAGTTCTTC
14 | TRBJ2-2 | few | TRBV20-1 | . | CSADRTVGTGELFF | TGCAGTGCTGACCGGACAGTTGGCACCGGGGAGCTGTTTTTT
15 | TRBJ1-1 | . | TRBV27 | . | CASSLSYGMNTEAFF | TGTGCCAGCAGTTTATCTTATGGAATGAACACTGAAGCTTTCTTT
14 | TRBJ2-2 | . | TRBV27 | . | CASSTARSTGELFF | TGTGCCAGCAGTACCGCCCGTTCCACCGGGGAGCTGTTTTTT
14 | TRBJ1-1 | once | TRBV5-1 | . | CASSRGRGETEAFF | TGCGCCAGCAGCAGAGGGCGGGGTGAGACTGAAGCTTTCTTT
17 | TRBJ2-1 | . | TRBV27 | TRBD2 | CASSLLVGAGGHGEQFF | TGTGCCAGCAGTTTATTGGTTGGGGCGGGAGGGCACGGTGAGCAGTTCTTC
15 | TRBJ1-4 | . | TRBV2 | TRBD1 | CASSSQGGANEKLFF | TGTGCCAGCAGTTCCCAGGGGGGGGCTAATGAAAAACTGTTTTTT
14 | TRBJ2-2 | . | TRBV5-4 | TRBD2 | CASTWDYPTGELFF | TGTGCCAGCACTTGGGACTACCCCACCGGGGAGCTGTTTTTT
14 | TRBJ2-1 | . | TRBV28 | . | CASSSEDSYNEQFF | TGTGCCAGCAGTTCCGAGGACAGCTACAATGAGCAGTTCTTC
17 | TRBJ2-2 | few | TRBV7-3 | TRBD2 | CASSKGLAGVGAGELFF | TGTGCCAGCAGCAAGGGACTAGCGGGAGTAGGGGCCGGGGAGCTGTTTTTT
15 | TRBJ2-3 | . | TRBV27 | TRBD2 | CASSLFMGGTDTQYF | TGTGCCAGCAGTTTATTCATGGGGGGGACAGATACGCAGTATTTT
16 | TRBJ2-7 | . | TRBV29-1 | TRBD2 | CSVNLGTSGSWVEQYF | TGCAGCGTGAACCTCGGGACTAGCGGGAGTTGGGTCGAGCAGTACTTC
10 | TRBJ2-1 | . | TRBV2 | . | CARQGGEQFF | TGTGCCAGGCAGGGCGGTGAGCAGTTCTTC
13 | TRBJ1-1 | . | TRBV7-9 | . | CASSLASVTEAFF | TGTGCCAGCAGCTTAGCCTCCGTAACTGAAGCTTTCTTT
13 | TRBJ2-7 | few | TRBV20-1 | . | CSAREGYLYEQYF | TGCAGTGCTAGAGAAGGGTACCTTTACGAGCAGTACTTC
15 | TRBJ2-7 | . | TRBV11-2 | . | CASSRYMGRRGEQYF | TGTGCCAGCAGCCGCTACATGGGGCGGCGAGGGGAGCAGTACTTC
16 | TRBJ2-5 | few | TRBV28 | TRBD2 | CASRGTSGRALETQYF | TGTGCCAGCAGGGGGACTAGCGGGAGGGCGCTGGAGACCCAGTACTTC
14 | TRBJ2-2 | once | TRBV29-1 | . | CSVLPLSTAGELFF | TGCAGCGTCCTTCCCCTGTCAACGGCCGGGGAGCTGTTTTTT
12 | TRBJ1-2 | . | TRBV28 | . | CASQQGGYGYTF | TGTGCCAGCCAACAGGGAGGCTATGGCTACACCTTC
12 | TRBJ1-1 | few | TRBV7-2 | . | CASSLGVGVAFF | TGTGCCAGCAGCTTAGGCGTAGGGGTTGCTTTCTTT
13 | TRBJ2-5 | . | TRBV10-3 | . | CAISRETQETQYF | TGTGCCATCAGTAGGGAAACCCAAGAGACCCAGTACTTC
12 | TRBJ2-7 | many | TRBV29-1 | . | CSAFGRDYEQYF | TGCAGCGCCTTCGGCCGCGACTACGAGCAGTACTTC